This T cell receptor beta chain was obtained from a study of graft-versus-host responses after intestinal transplantation. The CDR3 extends over 13 amino acids. Germline-derived CDR1 and CDR2 are LNHDA and SQIVND (reference sequence). The germline V and J ends were trimmed by 5 bases and 5 bases, with 12 bases remaining between them. Sequencing used immunoSEQ multiplex PCR; TCRdb keeps in-frame clones, though not all of them. The sample lists some 110,000 clones, 90% to 95% occurring once. Concerning this clone: As yet, its antigen is unknown.

The clonotype was recovered from a human donor who was the organ donor for an intestinal transplant. The material sequenced was unstimulated CD8+ T cells sorted from spleen or lymph node cells, taken before transplant. The chain uses TRBV19 and TRBJ1-2; unclear D gene. The CDR3 coding sequence is TGTGCCAGTAGTTCCGGGCCGTCGTATGGCTACACCTTC. Protein sequence: CASSSGPSYGYTF. Together with reference TRBV19 and TRBJ1-2, the CDR3 gives the full variable domain: DGGITQSPKYLFRKEGQNVTLSCEQNLNHDAMYWYRQDPGQGLRLIYYSQIVNDFQKGDIAEGYSVSREKKESFPLTVTSAQKNPTAFYLCASSSGPSYGYTFGSGTRLTVV.